Listed below are T cell receptor beta chains from one sample, sequenced in a study of blood T cell repertoires in COVID-19. Produced via immunoSEQ multiplex PCR; TCRdb's table is partial and in-frame only. The profile shows around 93,000 clones, around 87% of them singletons. Specimen: peripheral blood. The receptors were gathered from a human donor in a cohort sampled during active COVID-19. Both conserved end residues are part of each CDR3. A D gene is named only where the DNA matches it firmly. Clone size is stated in some rows and not others, as once, few, many or a class when expanded.

CDR3nt: TGTGCCAGCAGTGATCTTCCGGGACAGGGGCCAGATACGCAGTATTTT
CDR3aa: CASSDLPGQGPDTQYF
len: 16
j_gene: TRBJ2-3
abundance: NA
d_gene: TRBD1
v_gene: TRBV6-1

CDR3nt: TGTGCCAGCAGCTCCCGGACAGGGACAATTGGCTACACCTTC
CDR3aa: CASSSRTGTIGYTF
len: 14
j_gene: TRBJ1-2
abundance: NA
d_gene: TRBD1
v_gene: TRBV6-5

CDR3nt: TGTGCCAGCAGCCACGGGACAGGGGCCTACGAGCAGTACTTC
CDR3aa: CASSHGTGAYEQYF
len: 14
j_gene: TRBJ2-7
abundance: NA
d_gene: TRBD1
v_gene: TRBV7-2

CDR3nt: TGTGCCAGCAGTGAACTAAGACAGGGGGATGGCTACACCTTC
CDR3aa: CASSELRQGDGYTF
len: 14
j_gene: TRBJ1-2
abundance: few
d_gene: TRBD1
v_gene: TRBV2

CDR3nt: TGTGCCAGCAGCCAAGGAACCGGGACAAGTACTGAAGCTTTCTTT
CDR3aa: CASSQGTGTSTEAFF
len: 15
j_gene: TRBJ1-1
abundance: few
d_gene: NA
v_gene: TRBV3-1/TRBV3-2

CDR3nt: TGTGCCATCTCAATGAGATACACCGGGGAGCTGTTTTTT
CDR3aa: CAISMRYTGELFF
len: 13
j_gene: TRBJ2-2
abundance: NA
d_gene: NA
v_gene: TRBV19

CDR3nt: TGTGCCAGCAGCGGGAACGACAGTCCACGGAATGAGCAGTTCTTC
CDR3aa: CASSGNDSPRNEQFF
len: 15
j_gene: TRBJ2-1
abundance: NA
d_gene: NA
v_gene: TRBV9

CDR3nt: TGTGCCAGCAGCCCAATGGGAGGCGGGGGGGCTAGAGATACGCAGTATTTT
CDR3aa: CASSPMGGGGARDTQYF
len: 17
j_gene: TRBJ2-3
abundance: NA
d_gene: TRBD2
v_gene: TRBV7-6

CDR3nt: TGTGCCAGCAGTTCGGACAGGAATAATTCACCCCTCCACTTT
CDR3aa: CASSSDRNNSPLHF
len: 14
j_gene: TRBJ1-6
abundance: NA
d_gene: TRBD1
v_gene: TRBV6-5

CDR3nt: TGTGCCAGCAGTTCATGGGCGGGGGGTGGCTACACCTTC
CDR3aa: CASSSWAGGGYTF
len: 13
j_gene: TRBJ1-2
abundance: NA
d_gene: NA
v_gene: TRBV7-9

CDR3nt: TGTGCCAGCAGTGAAGGCACAGGGGGCACCTATGGCTACACCTTC
CDR3aa: CASSEGTGGTYGYTF
len: 15
j_gene: TRBJ1-2
abundance: NA
d_gene: TRBD1
v_gene: TRBV6-1

CDR3nt: TGTGCCAGCAGCCAAGGAATGGGGGCGCGCAATCAGCCCCAGCATTTT
CDR3aa: CASSQGMGARNQPQHF
len: 16
j_gene: TRBJ1-5
abundance: NA
d_gene: NA
v_gene: TRBV3-1/TRBV3-2

CDR3nt: TGTGCCAGCAGTTTTCCGGATGGCTACACCTTC
CDR3aa: CASSFPDGYTF
len: 11
j_gene: TRBJ1-2
abundance: NA
d_gene: NA
v_gene: TRBV28

CDR3nt: TGTGCCAGCAGTCAGTCGAACGGGGAGCTGTTTTTT
CDR3aa: CASSQSNGELFF
len: 12
j_gene: TRBJ2-2
abundance: NA
d_gene: NA
v_gene: TRBV6-5

CDR3nt: TGCGCCAGCAGCCAAGACCGGGGAGAAAATCAGCCCCAGCATTTT
CDR3aa: CASSQDRGENQPQHF
len: 15
j_gene: TRBJ1-5
abundance: NA
d_gene: NA
v_gene: TRBV4-1

CDR3nt: TGTGCCACGGGGACAAAATCCTCTGGAAACACCATATATTTT
CDR3aa: CATGTKSSGNTIYF
len: 14
j_gene: TRBJ1-3
abundance: NA
d_gene: NA
v_gene: TRBV24-1

CDR3nt: TGTGCCTGGAGTGGCTACTCTAATGTTGGAAACACCATATATTTT
CDR3aa: CAWSGYSNVGNTIYF
len: 15
j_gene: TRBJ1-3
abundance: few
d_gene: NA
v_gene: TRBV30

CDR3nt: TGTGCCAGCAGCTCCACTAGCGGGAGTACCCAAGAGACCCAGTACTTC
CDR3aa: CASSSTSGSTQETQYF
len: 16
j_gene: TRBJ2-5
abundance: NA
d_gene: TRBD2
v_gene: TRBV13

CDR3nt: TGTGCCAGCAGCTACAGGGATTTCACAGATACGCAGTATTTT
CDR3aa: CASSYRDFTDTQYF
len: 14
j_gene: TRBJ2-3
abundance: NA
d_gene: NA
v_gene: TRBV11-2

CDR3nt: TGTGCCACCAGCTCGACAGTACCGAGATCGATGGGCAATCAGCCCCAGCATTTT
CDR3aa: CATSSTVPRSMGNQPQHF
len: 18
j_gene: TRBJ1-5
abundance: NA
d_gene: NA
v_gene: TRBV15

CDR3nt: TGTGCCAGTAGTATCGTCCCAGTTTTCACTGAAGCTTTCTTT
CDR3aa: CASSIVPVFTEAFF
len: 14
j_gene: TRBJ1-1
abundance: NA
d_gene: NA
v_gene: TRBV19

CDR3nt: TGTGCCAGCAGCCGGAACACAGGGGCGGGAGAGACCCAGTACTTC
CDR3aa: CASSRNTGAGETQYF
len: 15
j_gene: TRBJ2-5
abundance: NA
d_gene: TRBD1
v_gene: TRBV3-1/TRBV3-2

CDR3nt: TGTGCCAGCAGCTGGAACGCGGGTGTCGGGTCGAGCTCCTACGAGCAGTACTTC
CDR3aa: CASSWNAGVGSSSYEQYF
len: 18
j_gene: TRBJ2-7
abundance: once
d_gene: NA
v_gene: TRBV7-9

CDR3nt: TGTGCCAGCACCCTGGCGGGGGCTGAAAGCTCCTACGAGCAGTACTTC
CDR3aa: CASTLAGAESSYEQYF
len: 16
j_gene: TRBJ2-7
abundance: once
d_gene: NA
v_gene: TRBV7-9

CDR3nt: TGTGCCTCCGTTTCGCGGGGGGGAACTTACAATGAGCAGTTCTTC
CDR3aa: CASVSRGGTYNEQFF
len: 15
j_gene: TRBJ2-1
abundance: NA
d_gene: TRBD2
v_gene: TRBV30

CDR3nt: TGTGCCAGCAGTCGGGACACCATAGGAGACTATGGCTACACCTTC
CDR3aa: CASSRDTIGDYGYTF
len: 15
j_gene: TRBJ1-2
abundance: NA
d_gene: NA
v_gene: TRBV6-5

CDR3nt: TGTGCCAGCAGCGTAGGCAGACTAGCGGGCCTTGGTTTGCTGTTTTTT
CDR3aa: CASSVGRLAGLGLLFF
len: 16
j_gene: TRBJ2-2
abundance: NA
d_gene: TRBD2
v_gene: TRBV9

CDR3nt: TGCAGTGCTAACATTCCGTATGGCTACACCTTC
CDR3aa: CSANIPYGYTF
len: 11
j_gene: TRBJ1-2
abundance: NA
d_gene: NA
v_gene: TRBV20-1

CDR3nt: TGTGCCAGTACCACGGTTCCCCAGCCCCAGCATTTT
CDR3aa: CASTTVPQPQHF
len: 12
j_gene: TRBJ1-5
abundance: NA
d_gene: NA
v_gene: TRBV19

CDR3nt: TGTGCCAGCAGCCCTGATACAGGGGGCTCCTACAATGAGCAGTTCTTC
CDR3aa: CASSPDTGGSYNEQFF
len: 16
j_gene: TRBJ2-1
abundance: NA
d_gene: TRBD1
v_gene: TRBV5-4

CDR3nt: TGTGCCAGCAGCCAAGAATCAGTCGGGACAGCTAATGAAAAACTGTTTTTT
CDR3aa: CASSQESVGTANEKLFF
len: 17
j_gene: TRBJ1-4
abundance: NA
d_gene: TRBD1
v_gene: TRBV14

CDR3nt: TGTGCCAGCAGTGGTAGGGCGGGAGGGCCCTCCTACAATGAGCAGTTCTTC
CDR3aa: CASSGRAGGPSYNEQFF
len: 17
j_gene: TRBJ2-1
abundance: once
d_gene: TRBD2
v_gene: TRBV2

CDR3nt: TGTGCCAGCAGCTTGGATAAGGGACAGGGGCTTCTCTACGAGCAGTACTTC
CDR3aa: CASSLDKGQGLLYEQYF
len: 17
j_gene: TRBJ2-7
abundance: NA
d_gene: TRBD1
v_gene: TRBV5-4

CDR3nt: TGCGCCAGCAGCCAAGATCCCGGGAGAAACTATGGCTACACCTTC
CDR3aa: CASSQDPGRNYGYTF
len: 15
j_gene: TRBJ1-2
abundance: NA
d_gene: NA
v_gene: TRBV4-1

CDR3nt: TGTGCCAGCAGTCGAGGGAATGAAAAACTGTTTTTT
CDR3aa: CASSRGNEKLFF
len: 12
j_gene: TRBJ1-4
abundance: NA
d_gene: NA
v_gene: TRBV28

CDR3nt: TGTGCCAGCAGCACAGGGGACGGCTACACCTTC
CDR3aa: CASSTGDGYTF
len: 11
j_gene: TRBJ1-2
abundance: NA
d_gene: TRBD1
v_gene: TRBV3-1/TRBV3-2

CDR3nt: TGTGCCAGCAGCCCGACAGGGGTCGAGACCCAGTACTTC
CDR3aa: CASSPTGVETQYF
len: 13
j_gene: TRBJ2-5
abundance: NA
d_gene: TRBD1
v_gene: TRBV9

CDR3nt: TGTGCCAGCAGTGAATGGGCCGGGTCAGGGGCACCCCTCCACTTT
CDR3aa: CASSEWAGSGAPLHF
len: 15
j_gene: TRBJ1-6
abundance: few
d_gene: NA
v_gene: TRBV25-1

CDR3nt: TGTGCCAGCAGCTCCCCTAGCGGGAGCACCAATGAGCAGTTCTTC
CDR3aa: CASSSPSGSTNEQFF
len: 15
j_gene: TRBJ2-1
abundance: NA
d_gene: TRBD2
v_gene: TRBV7-9

CDR3nt: TGTGCCAGTACGGGGGTTGGCACCGGGGAGCTGTTTTTT
CDR3aa: CASTGVGTGELFF
len: 13
j_gene: TRBJ2-2
abundance: NA
d_gene: NA
v_gene: TRBV18

CDR3nt: TGTGCCAGTAGCAAAAGACTAGCGGGAGCCTACAATGAGCAGTTCTTC
CDR3aa: CASSKRLAGAYNEQFF
len: 16
j_gene: TRBJ2-1
abundance: NA
d_gene: TRBD2
v_gene: TRBV19

CDR3nt: TGTGCCAGCAGTCTCGGGGGTTTTAGCACTGAAGCTTTCTTT
CDR3aa: CASSLGGFSTEAFF
len: 14
j_gene: TRBJ1-1
abundance: NA
d_gene: NA
v_gene: TRBV27

CDR3nt: TGCGCCAGCAGCTTGGAGGCAGGCTCTAGCACAGATACGCAGTATTTT
CDR3aa: CASSLEAGSSTDTQYF
len: 16
j_gene: TRBJ2-3
abundance: NA
d_gene: NA
v_gene: TRBV5-1

CDR3nt: TGTGCCAGTGGGAACGGACTGCCGGACGGCTACACCTTC
CDR3aa: CASGNGLPDGYTF
len: 13
j_gene: TRBJ1-2
abundance: NA
d_gene: NA
v_gene: TRBV19

CDR3nt: TGTGCCAGCAGTGACAGGGACAATCAGCCCCAGCATTTT
CDR3aa: CASSDRDNQPQHF
len: 13
j_gene: TRBJ1-5
abundance: NA
d_gene: TRBD1
v_gene: TRBV28

CDR3nt: TGTGCCAGCAGCCCTCTGGACCCGAGGGCGGGTGAAAAACTGTTTTTT
CDR3aa: CASSPLDPRAGEKLFF
len: 16
j_gene: TRBJ1-4
abundance: NA
d_gene: NA
v_gene: TRBV3-1/TRBV3-2

CDR3nt: TGTGCCAGCAGTTACTCGATCGGGGGGACGACAGATACGCAGTATTTT
CDR3aa: CASSYSIGGTTDTQYF
len: 16
j_gene: TRBJ2-3
abundance: NA
d_gene: TRBD2
v_gene: TRBV6-2/TRBV6-3

CDR3nt: TGTGCCAGCAGTCGACTAGCGGGGGGACCTAGCACAGATACGCAGTATTTT
CDR3aa: CASSRLAGGPSTDTQYF
len: 17
j_gene: TRBJ2-3
abundance: once
d_gene: TRBD2
v_gene: TRBV2

CDR3nt: TGTGCCAGCAGTACCCTAGCGGGGGGCCCAGATACGCAGTATTTT
CDR3aa: CASSTLAGGPDTQYF
len: 15
j_gene: TRBJ2-3
abundance: once
d_gene: TRBD2
v_gene: TRBV6-5

CDR3nt: TGCGCCAGCAGCTTTACTAGCGGGGAGGCAGATACGCAGTATTTT
CDR3aa: CASSFTSGEADTQYF
len: 15
j_gene: TRBJ2-3
abundance: NA
d_gene: TRBD2
v_gene: TRBV5-1

CDR3nt: TGTGCCAGCAGCTTATCAGGGTCCAATTGGGCCGAGCAGTACTTC
CDR3aa: CASSLSGSNWAEQYF
len: 15
j_gene: TRBJ2-7
abundance: NA
d_gene: NA
v_gene: TRBV7-9

CDR3nt: TGTGCCAGCAGTTCCCCGCGCCTAGCGGGAGAGGCGGATACGCAGTATTTT
CDR3aa: CASSSPRLAGEADTQYF
len: 17
j_gene: TRBJ2-3
abundance: NA
d_gene: TRBD2
v_gene: TRBV28

CDR3nt: TGTGCCAGCAGTGAAGTTGGGGGCCCCGGGGACTTC
CDR3aa: CASSEVGGPGDF
len: 12
j_gene: TRBJ2-5
abundance: NA
d_gene: NA
v_gene: TRBV6-1

CDR3nt: TGTGCCAGCACCATAACGATACTAGCGCAATCGACCTACGAGCAGTACTTC
CDR3aa: CASTITILAQSTYEQYF
len: 17
j_gene: TRBJ2-7
abundance: NA
d_gene: TRBD2
v_gene: TRBV2

CDR3nt: TGTGCCACCAGTGAATTGGGACTAGCGGGGCGAGATACGCAGTATTTT
CDR3aa: CATSELGLAGRDTQYF
len: 16
j_gene: TRBJ2-3
abundance: NA
d_gene: TRBD2
v_gene: TRBV24-1

CDR3nt: TGTGCTAGTGGTTTGGGACAGGGGAGCCCTGAAGCTTTCTTT
CDR3aa: CASGLGQGSPEAFF
len: 14
j_gene: TRBJ1-1
abundance: NA
d_gene: TRBD1
v_gene: TRBV12-5

CDR3nt: TGTGCCAGCAGCACCCGTCTAGGGGGCCAAGAGACCCAGTACTTC
CDR3aa: CASSTRLGGQETQYF
len: 15
j_gene: TRBJ2-5
abundance: NA
d_gene: NA
v_gene: TRBV9

CDR3nt: TGTGCCAGCAGCTTAGTGGCAGATAATGAAAAACTGTTTTTT
CDR3aa: CASSLVADNEKLFF
len: 14
j_gene: TRBJ1-4
abundance: NA
d_gene: NA
v_gene: TRBV7-6

CDR3nt: TGTGCCACCAGTGATTTGGCACAGGGGGGCACCGGGGAGCTGTTTTTT
CDR3aa: CATSDLAQGGTGELFF
len: 16
j_gene: TRBJ2-2
abundance: NA
d_gene: TRBD1
v_gene: TRBV24-1

CDR3nt: TGTGCCAGCTCATTCTCGGGACAGGGGAAGGGGAACACTGAAGCTTTCTTT
CDR3aa: CASSFSGQGKGNTEAFF
len: 17
j_gene: TRBJ1-1
abundance: NA
d_gene: TRBD1
v_gene: TRBV18